The rows below give T cell receptor beta chains drawn from one sample of a study of T cells in Graves' hyperthyroidism and ophthalmopathy. Via MiXCR, TCRdb re-called the multiplex PCR reads, giving one row per CDR3 protein. Of around 610,000 distinct CDR3 sequences listed, roughly 14% are singletons. Sequenced input: blood. The origin of the receptors is a woman between 40 and 50 years old with Graves' ophthalmopathy. The conserved cysteine and the conserved F or W are not part of the CDR3 here. Clone size is shown for a subset of rows, as once, few, many or a class of expanded clone.

cdr3_aa clone_size j_call v_call
ASTLAGTGGSYT many TRBJ1-2 TRBV7-2
ASSQDTSAFSYEQY many TRBJ2-7 TRBV4-3
ASSLSLSQQDEQY many TRBJ2-7 TRBV11-2
ATSRDQAGGRKLF many TRBJ2-2 TRBV15
ASSALDRGQDQPQH many TRBJ1-5 TRBV7-6
ASIRDIEQY many TRBJ2-7 TRBV2
ASSPGHSNTGELF NA TRBJ2-2 TRBV10-1
AWTGLAGETQY many TRBJ2-5 TRBV30
ASRTLPDTEAF many TRBJ1-1 TRBV6-6
ASSSRAFTGELF many TRBJ2-2 TRBV7-3
AIRDGQANTEAF many TRBJ1-1 TRBV10-3
ASSLEGTGYEQY many TRBJ2-7 TRBV5-1
ASSISGRFTEAF NA TRBJ1-1 TRBV19
SVAPLAEGETQY many TRBJ2-5 TRBV29-1
ASSAQQGILGTQY many TRBJ2-5 TRBV2
ASSFGVFDSTGELF many TRBJ2-2 TRBV5-5
ASSQGDGGNIQY few TRBJ2-4 TRBV4-1
ASSYETAIKYNPANYGYT many TRBJ1-2 TRBV6-2/TRBV6-3
ASSRPGLATYEQY many TRBJ2-7 TRBV28
ASSITVGANYGYT many TRBJ1-2 TRBV19
ASSRRAGTGYTGELF NA TRBJ2-2 TRBV5-1
ASSLERTAVGNTIY many TRBJ1-3 TRBV7-6
ASSLGLASYYEQY NA TRBJ2-7 TRBV5-1
ASSLANTGFYEQY many TRBJ2-7 TRBV12-3/TRBV12-4
ASSLEAAEQY many TRBJ2-7 TRBV5-1
SARDPGQNSYGYT many TRBJ1-2 TRBV20-1
ASSFPGEETQY many TRBJ2-5 TRBV28
ASAPRAELQETQY few TRBJ2-5 TRBV5-1